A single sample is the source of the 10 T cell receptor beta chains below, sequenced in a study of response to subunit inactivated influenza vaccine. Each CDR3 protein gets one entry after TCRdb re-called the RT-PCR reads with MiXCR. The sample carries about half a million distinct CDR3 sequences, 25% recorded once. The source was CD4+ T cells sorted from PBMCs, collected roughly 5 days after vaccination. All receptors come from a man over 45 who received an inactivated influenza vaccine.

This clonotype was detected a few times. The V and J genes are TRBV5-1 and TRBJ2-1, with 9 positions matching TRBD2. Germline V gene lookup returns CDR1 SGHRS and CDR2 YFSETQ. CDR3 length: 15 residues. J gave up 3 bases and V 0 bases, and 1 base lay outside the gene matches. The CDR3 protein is CASSLGGRVYNEQFF. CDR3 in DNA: TGCGCCAGCAGCTTGGGCGGGAGGGTCTACAATGAGCAGTTCTTC.

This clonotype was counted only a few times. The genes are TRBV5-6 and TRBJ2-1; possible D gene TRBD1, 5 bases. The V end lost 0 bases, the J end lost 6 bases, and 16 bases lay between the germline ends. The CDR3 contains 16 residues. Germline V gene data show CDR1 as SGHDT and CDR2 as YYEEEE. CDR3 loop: CASSLDFRVSLNEQFF. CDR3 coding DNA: TGTGCCAGCAGCTTGGATTTCAGGGTGAGTCTCAATGAGCAGTTCTTC. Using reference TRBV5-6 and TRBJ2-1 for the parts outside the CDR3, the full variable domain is DAGVTQSPTHLIKTRGQQVTLRCSPKSGHDTVSWYQQALGQGPQFIFQYYEEEERQRGNFPDRFSGHQFPNYSSELNVNALLLGDSALYLCASSLDFRVSLNEQFFGPGTRLTVL.

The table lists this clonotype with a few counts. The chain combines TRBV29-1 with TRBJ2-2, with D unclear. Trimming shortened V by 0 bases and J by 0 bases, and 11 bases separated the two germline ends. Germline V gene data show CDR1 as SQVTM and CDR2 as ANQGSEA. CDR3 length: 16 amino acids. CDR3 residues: CSVEDNEAANTGELFF. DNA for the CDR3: TGCAGCGTTGAAGACAACGAGGCAGCGAACACCGGGGAGCTGTTTTTT.

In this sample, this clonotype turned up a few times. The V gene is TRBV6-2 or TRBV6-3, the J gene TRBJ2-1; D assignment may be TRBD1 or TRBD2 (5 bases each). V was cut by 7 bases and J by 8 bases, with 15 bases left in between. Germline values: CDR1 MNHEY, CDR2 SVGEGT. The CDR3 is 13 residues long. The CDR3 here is CASMGPLGDEQFF. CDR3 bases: TGTGCCAGCATGGGACCCTTGGGGGATGAGCAGTTCTTC.

CDR3 in DNA: TGTGCCAGCAGTCAATCGGGAGATACGCAGTATTTT. It encodes CASSQSGDTQYF. This sequence joins TRBV6-2 or TRBV6-3 and TRBJ2-3; no clear D gene. Germline V CDR1 and CDR2: MNHEY, SVGEGT. V lost 5 bases to trimming and J lost 5 bases, with 8 bases between them. This CDR3 comprises 12 residues.

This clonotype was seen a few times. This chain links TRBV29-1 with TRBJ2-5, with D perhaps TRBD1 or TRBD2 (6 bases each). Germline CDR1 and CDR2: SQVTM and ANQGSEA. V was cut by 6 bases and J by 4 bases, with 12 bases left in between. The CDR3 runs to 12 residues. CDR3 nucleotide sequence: TGCAGCGTCAGGGGAGGAGGAGAGACCCAGTACTTC. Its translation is CSVRGGGETQYF.

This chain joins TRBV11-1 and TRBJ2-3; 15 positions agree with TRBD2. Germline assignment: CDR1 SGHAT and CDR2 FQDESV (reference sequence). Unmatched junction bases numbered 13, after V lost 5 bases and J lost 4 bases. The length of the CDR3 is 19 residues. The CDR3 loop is CASSDWTSGRELRSDTQYF. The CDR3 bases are TGTGCCAGCAGCGACTGGACTAGCGGGAGGGAATTGAGATCAGATACGCAGTATTTT.

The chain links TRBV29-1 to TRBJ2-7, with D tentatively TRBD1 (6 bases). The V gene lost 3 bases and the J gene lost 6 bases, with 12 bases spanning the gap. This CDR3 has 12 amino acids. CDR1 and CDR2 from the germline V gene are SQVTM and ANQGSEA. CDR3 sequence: CSVDPGVGEQYF. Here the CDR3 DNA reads TGCAGCGTTGACCCAGGGGTAGGCGAGCAGTACTTC.

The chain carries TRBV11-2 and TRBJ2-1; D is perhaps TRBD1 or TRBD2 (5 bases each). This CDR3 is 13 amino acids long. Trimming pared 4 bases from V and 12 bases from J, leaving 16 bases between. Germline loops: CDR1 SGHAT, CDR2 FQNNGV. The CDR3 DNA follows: TGTGCCAGCAGCTCCGGGACCCAAAAGGGGCAGTTCTTC. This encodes CASSSGTQKGQFF.

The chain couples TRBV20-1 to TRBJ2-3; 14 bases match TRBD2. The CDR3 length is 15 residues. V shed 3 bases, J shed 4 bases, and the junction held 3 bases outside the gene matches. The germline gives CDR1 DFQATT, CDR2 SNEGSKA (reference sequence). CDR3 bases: TGCAGTGCTAGTAAGACTAGCGGGAGGGCAGATACGCAGTATTTT. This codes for CSASKTSGRADTQYF.